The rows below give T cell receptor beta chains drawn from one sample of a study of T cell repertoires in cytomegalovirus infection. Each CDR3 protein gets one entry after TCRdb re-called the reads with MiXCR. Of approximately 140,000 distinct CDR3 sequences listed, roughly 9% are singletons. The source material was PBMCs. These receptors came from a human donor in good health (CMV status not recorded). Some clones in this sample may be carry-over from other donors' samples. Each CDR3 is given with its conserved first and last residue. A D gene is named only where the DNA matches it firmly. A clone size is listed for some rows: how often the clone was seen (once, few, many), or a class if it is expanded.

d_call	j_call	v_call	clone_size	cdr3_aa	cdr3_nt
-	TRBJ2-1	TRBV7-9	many	CASSLNEGSRFYNEQFF	TGTGCCAGCAGCTTAAATGAAGGTTCGAGGTTCTACAATGAGCAGTTCTTC
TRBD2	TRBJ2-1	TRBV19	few	CASSISSGGGNEQFF	TGTGCCAGTAGTATATCCAGCGGGGGGGGCAATGAGCAGTTCTTC
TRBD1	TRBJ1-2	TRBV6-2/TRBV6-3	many	CASNYAGQGASGYTF	TGTGCCAGCAACTACGCCGGACAGGGGGCCTCCGGCTACACCTTC
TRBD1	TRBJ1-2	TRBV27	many	CASSDPGQGFYGYTF	TGTGCCAGCAGTGATCCGGGACAGGGGTTCTATGGCTACACCTTC
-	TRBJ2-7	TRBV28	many	CASSSTTVAMVYEQYF	TGTGCCAGCAGTTCTACTACAGTTGCGATGGTTTACGAGCAGTACTTC
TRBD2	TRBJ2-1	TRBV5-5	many	CASRDWPGGLGYEQFF	TGTGCCAGCAGGGATTGGCCGGGAGGGCTAGGATATGAGCAGTTCTTC
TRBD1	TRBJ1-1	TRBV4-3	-	CASSLGQGAFWTEAFF	TGCGCCAGCAGCCTCGGGCAGGGGGCGTTTTGGACTGAAGCTTTCTTT
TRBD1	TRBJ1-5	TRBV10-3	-	CAISEGTDSNQPQHF	TGTGCCATCAGTGAAGGGACAGATAGCAATCAGCCCCAGCATTTT
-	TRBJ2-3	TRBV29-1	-	CSVPGRTTDTQYF	TGCAGCGTTCCAGGGAGGACCACAGATACGCAGTATTTT
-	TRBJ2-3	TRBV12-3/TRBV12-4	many	CASSLRGDRRTDTQYF	TGTGCCAGCAGCCTCCGGGGGGACAGACGCACAGATACGCAGTATTTT